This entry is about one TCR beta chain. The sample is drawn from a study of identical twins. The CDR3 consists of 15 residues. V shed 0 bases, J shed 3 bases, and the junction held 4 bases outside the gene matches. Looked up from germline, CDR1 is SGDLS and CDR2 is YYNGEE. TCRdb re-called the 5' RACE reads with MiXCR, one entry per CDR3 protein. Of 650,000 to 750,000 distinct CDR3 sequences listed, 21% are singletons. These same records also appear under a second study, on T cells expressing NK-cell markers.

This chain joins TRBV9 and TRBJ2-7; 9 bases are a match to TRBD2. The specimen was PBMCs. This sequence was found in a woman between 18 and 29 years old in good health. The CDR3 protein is CASSVGRLADYEQYF. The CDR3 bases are TGTGCCAGCAGCGTAGGTCGACTAGCGGACTACGAGCAGTACTTC.